This paragraph covers one T cell receptor beta chain sequence. The same CDR3 also results from other DNA sequences found in this sample. TCRdb's copy holds only in-frame clones and misses some; the assay was immunoSEQ multiplex PCR. The sample yields under 300,000 clones, under 85% seen once. CDR3 length: 14 residues. V dropped 5 bases and J dropped 3; count of bases not matched to a gene: 4. Germline V lookup: CDR1 SGHAT, CDR2 FQDESV (reference sequence). This sample is part of a study of blood T cell repertoires in COVID-19. Study context: The United States, Italy and Spain supplied acute and convalescent COVID-19 samples. T cells, B-cell-depleted T cells, or PBMCs provided the cDNA or gDNA that served as material.

This TCR was recovered from a human donor in a cohort sampled during active COVID-19. The source material was peripheral blood. The V and J genes are TRBV11-1 and TRBJ2-3; 8 nucleotides match TRBD2. DNA of the CDR3: TGTGCCAGCAGCCTCGGACTAGCAACAGATACGCAGTATTTT. Protein product: CASSLGLATDTQYF.